This entry concerns a single TCR beta chain. What it binds is not known. This sample was included in a study of cytomegalovirus exposure and HLA in healthy donors. Study context: There were fewer than 130 million unique TCR beta sequences, drawn from 150 million to 200 million T cells, in an earlier analysis. Findings and limits, study-wide: Information on immune exposure was restricted to one variable (CMV serostatus). A previous analysis found most TCR beta V segments productive roughly 87% or roughly 30% of the time.

CDR1 is MNHEY, CDR2 SMNVEV, per germline (reference sequence). The CDR3 spans 17 residues. Between the trimmed V and J ends, which lost 5 bases and 2 bases, there was a span of 19 bases. Primers for the PCR totalled 60 Vbeta and 13 Jbeta. Generated by immunoSEQ multiplex PCR, the TCRdb table keeps only in-frame clones and is missing some. The profile covers roughly 180,000 clones, with approximately 82% appearing a single time and around 1.2% taken by the ten largest. Sequences were obtained from PBMCs. The chain has TRBV27 and TRBJ2-1; D is perhaps TRBD1 (5 bases). The receptor was derived from a girl aged 2 to 10 in good health and CMV-seropositive. The CDR3 loop reads CASSAGQPGYTYNEQFF. For the CDR3, the DNA is TGTGCCAGCAGTGCCGGCCAGCCAGGGTATACCTACAATGAGCAGTTCTTC.